Below, 23 T cell receptor beta chains from the same sample are listed, as sequenced in a study of OX40 agonist ivuxolimab in advanced cancers. Produced via immunoSEQ multiplex PCR; TCRdb's table is partial and in-frame only. Seen here are fewer than 140,000 clones, around nine tenths observed once, and the top ten hold 0.45% to 0.5%. The specimen was CD4+ or CD8+ T cells sorted from blood, collected in a trial of the OX40 agonist ivuxolimab. These receptors originate from an adult with an advanced solid tumor such as melanoma, head and neck, liver or kidney cancer.

The genes are TRBV7-2 and TRBJ2-7, with a weak D call TRBD2 (6 bases). This CDR3 spans 13 amino acids. V gave up 0 bases and J gave up 4 bases, with 7 bases separating them. Germline CDR1 is SGHTA and CDR2 is FQGNSA. The CDR3 bases are TGTGCCAGCAGCTTAGCGGGGGGATACGAGCAGTACTTC. Translation gives CASSLAGGYEQYF.

This chain uses TRBV6-4 with TRBJ2-7; TRBD1 aligns across 7 bases. V shed 11 bases, J shed 5 bases, and the junction held 9 bases outside the gene matches. CDR3 size: 12 residues. Per germline, CDR1 MRHNA and CDR2 SNTAGT. CDR3 residues: CAPSDRDHEQYF. CDR3 DNA sequence: TGTGCCCCCTCTGACAGGGATCACGAGCAGTACTTC.

V usage is TRBV6-6 and J usage is TRBJ2-5, with a possible D match to TRBD2 (5 bases). The CDR3 has 13 amino acids. CDR1 is MNHNY, CDR2 SVGAGI, per germline (reference sequence). Trimming took off 2 bases at V and 5 bases at J, with 9 bases between the two ends. The CDR3 reads CASSYSRRETQYF. CDR3 bases: TGTGCCAGCAGTTACAGTAGGAGGGAGACCCAGTACTTC.

As regards this clone: The conserved closing phenylalanine or tryptophan is absent in this CDR3, likely reflecting a read error. It is unclear where the CDR3 begins or ends on the DNA, so no DNA is shown, and the CDR3 is as TCRdb lists it. The chain joins TRBV28 to TRBJ1-1; whether TRBD1, the table's D call, matches the DNA was not checked. With termini counted, the CDR3 has 15 amino acids. Germline V lookup: CDR1 MDHEN, CDR2 SYDVKM. CDR3 in amino acids: CASSLPSGTGAKLVG.

CDR3 bases: TGTGCCAGCAGTCTATCAGATACGCAGTATTTT. The encoded protein is CASSLSDTQYF. The gene calls are TRBV28 and TRBJ2-3; D gene unclear. V lost 5 bases and J lost 4, with 4 bases in between. The CDR3 consists of 11 residues. Germline V lookup: CDR1 MDHEN, CDR2 SYDVKM.

The gene calls are TRBV4-2 and TRBJ2-7; D is perhaps TRBD2 (5 bases). V was clipped by 4 bases and J by 1 base, with 14 bases between them. The CDR3 contains 15 residues. Germline loops: CDR1 LGHNA, CDR2 YNFKEQ. The CDR3 nucleotides are TGTGCCAGCAGCCCCAACCCAGGACTGTCCTACGAGCAGTACTTC. It codes for CASSPNPGLSYEQYF.

The gene calls are TRBV18 and TRBJ2-5; 9 bases align to TRBD2. Germline V lookup: CDR1 KGHSH, CDR2 LQKENI. This CDR3 comprises 15 residues. After removal of 5 bases from V and 3 bases from J, the junction contained 7 bases not matched to a gene. Here the CDR3 DNA reads TGTGCCAGCTCATCTACGCGGGGGGGGAAAGAGACCCAGTACTTC. Translating gives CASSSTRGGKETQYF. Based on the CDR3 plus reference TRBV18 and TRBJ2-5, the full variable domain is NAGVMQNPRHLVRRRGQEARLRCSPMKGHSHVYWYRQLPEEGLKFMVYLQKENIIDESGMPKERFSAEFPKEGPSILRIQQVVRGDSAAYFCASSSTRGGKETQYFGPGTRLLVL.

This clone was recorded only once. This chain links TRBV7-6 with TRBJ1-2, with D maybe TRBD1 (5 bases). V lost 6 bases and J lost 7, with 18 bases in between. Germline assignment: CDR1 SGHVS and CDR2 FNYEAQ. This CDR3 is built from 14 residues. The CDR3 protein is CASSSRGLYSGYTF. The CDR3 DNA is TGTGCCAGCAGTTCTAGGGGATTATATAGTGGCTACACCTTC.

V and J are TRBV4-3 and TRBJ1-6; 8 bases are shared with TRBD1. CDR3 size: 13 residues. With V trimmed by 4 bases and J by 9 bases, 2 bases remained unmatched. The germline V gene encodes CDR1 LGHNA and CDR2 YSLEER. The CDR3 region is CASSLDRGSPLHF. The CDR3 nucleotides are TGCGCCAGCAGCCTTGACAGGGGTTCACCCCTCCACTTT.

CDR3 nucleotides: TGTGCCAGCAGGCTAGCCGCTGATACGCAGTATTTT. Translating gives CASRLAADTQYF. The V and J genes are TRBV11-2 and TRBJ2-3; the D gene is possibly TRBD2 (5 bases). The CDR3 totals 12 residues. Germline-derived CDR1 and CDR2 are SGHAT and FQNNGV. Trimming took 6 bases from V and 6 from J, leaving 10 bases between them.

V is TRBV27 and J is TRBJ2-5, with D tentatively TRBD1 or TRBD2 (6 bases each). Germline V lookup: CDR1 MNHEY, CDR2 SMNVEV (reference sequence). The V end was cut by 2 bases, the J end by 4 bases, with 14 bases between. The CDR3 loop spans 15 amino acids. CDR3 protein: CASSLGGLGGETQYF. Written as DNA, the CDR3 is TGTGCCAGCAGTTTAGGGGGGCTAGGAGGAGAGACCCAGTACTTC.

The chain uses TRBV7-2 and TRBJ1-3, with D unresolved. Germline assignment: CDR1 SGHTA and CDR2 FQGNSA. V dropped 6 bases and J dropped 4 bases, with 16 bases sitting between them. CDR3 length: 15 residues. The CDR3 reads CASSQSQVQGNTIYF. CDR3 in DNA: TGTGCCAGCAGTCAGAGCCAGGTGCAAGGAAACACCATATATTTT.

This chain links TRBV7-2 with TRBJ1-6; 8 bases fit TRBD1. Per germline, CDR1 SGHTA and CDR2 FQGNSA. This CDR3 has 15 amino acids. The V gene end was trimmed by 10 bases and the J gene end by 4 bases; junction bases not matched to a gene: 9. The CDR3 nucleotides are TGTGCCACCGACAGGGGATTCGAATATAATTCACCCCTCCACTTT. It specifies CATDRGFEYNSPLHF.

The rearrangement links TRBV7-2 to TRBJ1-2, with 9 bases fitting TRBD1. The V gene end was trimmed by 4 bases and the J gene end by 4 bases; junction bases not matched to a gene: 4. Germline lookup yields CDR1 SGHTA and CDR2 FQGNSA. The CDR3 extends over 14 amino acids. The DNA of the CDR3 is TGTGCCAGCAGCTATGGACAGGGGTTCTATGGCTACACCTTC. Translation gives CASSYGQGFYGYTF.

CDR3 sequence: CASSSDRGYSPLHF. The CDR3 DNA sequence: TGCGCCAGCAGCTCCGACAGGGGATATTCACCCCTCCACTTT. The rearrangement uses TRBV5-1 and TRBJ1-6; 8 positions agree with TRBD1. Germline loops: CDR1 SGHRS, CDR2 YFSETQ. J lost 8 bases, V lost 3 bases, and 4 bases had no gene match. This CDR3 spans 14 amino acids.

The chain combines TRBV10-3 with TRBJ1-2; D not certain. The V and J ends lost 4 bases and 8 bases respectively, with 17 bases between them. CDR3 length: 14 residues. Per the germline V gene, CDR1 is ENHRY and CDR2 is SYGVKD. CDR3 sequence reads: CAISVTGSLEGYTF. The CDR3, as DNA: TGTGCCATCAGTGTAACCGGGAGCTTGGAGGGCTACACCTTC.

This rearrangement joins TRBV4-1 to TRBJ2-1; maybe TRBD2 (6 bases). The V end lost 1 base, the J end lost 1 base, and 11 bases lay between the germline ends. Per the germline V gene, CDR1 is MGHRA and CDR2 is YSYEKL. This CDR3 has 16 residues. The CDR3 spells CASSQGAGRSYNEQFF. The CDR3 bases are TGCGCCAGCAGCCAAGGGGCTGGGAGGTCCTACAATGAGCAGTTCTTC.

The gene calls are TRBV9 and TRBJ2-3; D ambiguous. V was clipped by 4 bases and J by 6 bases, with 9 bases between them. This CDR3 spans 12 amino acids. Germline-derived CDR1 and CDR2 are SGDLS and YYNGEE. The CDR3 here is CASSPVVDTQYF. CDR3 in DNA: TGTGCCAGCAGCCCGGTAGTGGATACGCAGTATTTT.

The rearrangement uses TRBV7-2 and TRBJ1-2; 8 bases map to TRBD1. CDR3 size: 14 residues. V lost 5 bases and J lost 6; bases outside the gene matches: 8. Germline V CDR1 and CDR2: SGHTA, FQGNSA. The chain's CDR3 is CASSIDRGRNGYTF. CDR3 DNA: TGTGCCAGCAGCATTGACAGGGGCCGAAATGGCTACACCTTC.

V is TRBV7-2 and J is TRBJ2-2; maybe TRBD1 (7 bases). The CDR3 has 15 residues. Germline-derived CDR1 and CDR2 are SGHTA and FQGNSA. V was pared by 5 bases and J by 0 bases, with 10 bases between. The CDR3 DNA is TGTGCCAGCAGCGGGGGGACAGCGAACACCGGGGAGCTGTTTTTT. This codes for CASSGGTANTGELFF.

The chain couples TRBV28 to TRBJ2-3; weak D call: TRBD2 (5 bases). In germline, CDR1 is MDHEN, CDR2 SYDVKM. Trimming pared 4 bases from V and 1 base from J, leaving 15 bases between. The CDR3 spans 16 residues. CDR3 sequence: CASSSLAGVRTDTQYF. The CDR3 DNA reads TGTGCCAGCAGTTCCCTCGCCGGGGTCCGCACAGATACGCAGTATTTT.

The rearrangement joins TRBV7-9 to TRBJ2-1; 9 positions agree with TRBD2. Germline V lookup: CDR1 SEHNR, CDR2 FQNEAQ (reference sequence). The CDR3 spans 15 residues. V dropped 5 bases and J dropped 2; count of bases not matched to a gene: 4. This chain's CDR3 is CASSPAGGPYNEQFF. CDR3 nucleotide sequence: TGTGCCAGCAGCCCCGCGGGGGGGCCCTACAATGAGCAGTTCTTC. Supplemented by reference TRBV7-9 and TRBJ2-1, the full variable domain reads DTGVSQNPRHKITKRGQNVTFRCDPISEHNRLYWYRQTLGQGPEFLTYFQNEAQLEKSRLLSDRFSAERPKGSFSTLEIQRTEQGDSAMYLCASSPAGGPYNEQFFGPGTRLTVL.

As DNA, the CDR3 is TGTGCCAGCAGTCGCAGGGATGGCACTGAAGCTTTCTTT. Protein product: CASSRRDGTEAFF. The gene calls are TRBV27 and TRBJ1-1; D is possibly TRBD1 (5 bases). Trimming left V 5 bases short and J 4 bases short, with 11 bases between. The CDR3 has 13 residues. Per germline, CDR1 MNHEY and CDR2 SMNVEV (reference sequence).